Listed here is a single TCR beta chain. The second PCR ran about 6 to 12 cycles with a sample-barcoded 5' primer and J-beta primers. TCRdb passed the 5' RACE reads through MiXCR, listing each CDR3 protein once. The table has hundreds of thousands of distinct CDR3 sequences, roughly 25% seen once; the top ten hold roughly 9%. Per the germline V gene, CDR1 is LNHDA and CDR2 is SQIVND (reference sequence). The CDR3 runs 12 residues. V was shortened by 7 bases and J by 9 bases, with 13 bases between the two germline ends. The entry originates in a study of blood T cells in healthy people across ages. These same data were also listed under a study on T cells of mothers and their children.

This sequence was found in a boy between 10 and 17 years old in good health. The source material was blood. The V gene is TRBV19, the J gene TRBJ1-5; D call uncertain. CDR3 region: CASMSGRSPQHF. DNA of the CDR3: TGTGCCAGTATGAGCGGGCGATCGCCCCAGCATTTT. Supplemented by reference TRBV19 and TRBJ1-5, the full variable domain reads DGGITQSPKYLFRKEGQNVTLSCEQNLNHDAMYWYRQDPGQGLRLIYYSQIVNDFQKGDIAEGYSVSREKKESFPLTVTSAQKNPTAFYLCASMSGRSPQHFGDGTRLSIL.